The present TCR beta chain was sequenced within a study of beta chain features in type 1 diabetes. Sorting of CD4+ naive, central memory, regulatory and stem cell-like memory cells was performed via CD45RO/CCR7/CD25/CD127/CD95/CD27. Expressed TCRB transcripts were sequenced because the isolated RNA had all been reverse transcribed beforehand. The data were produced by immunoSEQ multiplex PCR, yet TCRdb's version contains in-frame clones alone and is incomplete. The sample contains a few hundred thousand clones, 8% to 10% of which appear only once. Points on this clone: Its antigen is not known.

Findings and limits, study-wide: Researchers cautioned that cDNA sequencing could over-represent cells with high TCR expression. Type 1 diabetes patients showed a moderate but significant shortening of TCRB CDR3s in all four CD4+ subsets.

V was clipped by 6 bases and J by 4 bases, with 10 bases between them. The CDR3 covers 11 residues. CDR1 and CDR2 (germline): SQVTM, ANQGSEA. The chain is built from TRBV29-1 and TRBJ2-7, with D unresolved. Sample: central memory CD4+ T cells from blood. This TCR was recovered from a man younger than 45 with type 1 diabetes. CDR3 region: CSVTFWYEQYF. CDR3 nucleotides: TGCAGCGTCACCTTCTGGTACGAGCAGTACTTC.